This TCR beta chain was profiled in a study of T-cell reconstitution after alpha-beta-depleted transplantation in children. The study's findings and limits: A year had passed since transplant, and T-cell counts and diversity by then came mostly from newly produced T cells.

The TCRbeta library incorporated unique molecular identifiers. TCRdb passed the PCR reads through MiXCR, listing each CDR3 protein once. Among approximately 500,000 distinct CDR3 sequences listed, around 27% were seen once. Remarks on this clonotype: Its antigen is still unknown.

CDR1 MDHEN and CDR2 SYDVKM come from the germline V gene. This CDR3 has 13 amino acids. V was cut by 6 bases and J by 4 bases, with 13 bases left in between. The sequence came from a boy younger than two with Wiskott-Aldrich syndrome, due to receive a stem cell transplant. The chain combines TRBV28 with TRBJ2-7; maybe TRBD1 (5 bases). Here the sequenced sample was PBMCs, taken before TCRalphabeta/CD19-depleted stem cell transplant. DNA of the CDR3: TGTGCCAGCAGCCAGGGTATGGGGTACGAGCAGTACTTC. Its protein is CASSQGMGYEQYF.